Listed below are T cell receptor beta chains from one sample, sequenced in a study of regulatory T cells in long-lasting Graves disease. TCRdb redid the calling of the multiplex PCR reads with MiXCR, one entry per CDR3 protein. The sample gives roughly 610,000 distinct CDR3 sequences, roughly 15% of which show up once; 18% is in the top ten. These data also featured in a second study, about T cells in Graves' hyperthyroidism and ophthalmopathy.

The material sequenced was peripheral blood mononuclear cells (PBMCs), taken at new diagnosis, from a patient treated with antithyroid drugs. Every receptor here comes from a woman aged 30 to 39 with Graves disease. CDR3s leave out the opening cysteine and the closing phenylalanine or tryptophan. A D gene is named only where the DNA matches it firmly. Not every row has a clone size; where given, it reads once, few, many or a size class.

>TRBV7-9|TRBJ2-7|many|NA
ASSEVGSYEQY
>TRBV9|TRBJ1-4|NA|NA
ASSTGPTNEKLF
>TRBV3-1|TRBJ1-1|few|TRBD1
ASSQAGLTGYAEAF
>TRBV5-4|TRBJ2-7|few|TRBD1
ASSLESGTGRQQY
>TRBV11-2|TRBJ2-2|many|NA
ASSPLPFAGELF
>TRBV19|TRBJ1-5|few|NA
ASSPRGGTGRSNQPQH
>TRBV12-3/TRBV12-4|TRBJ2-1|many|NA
ASTPGDPTYNEQF
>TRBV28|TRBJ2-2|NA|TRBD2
ASSRANPSGKPGELF
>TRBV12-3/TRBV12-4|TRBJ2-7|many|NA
ASSLAGGGADYEQY
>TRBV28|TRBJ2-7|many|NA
ASSLMTEQY
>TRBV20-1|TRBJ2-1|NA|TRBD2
SAPREGLSEQF
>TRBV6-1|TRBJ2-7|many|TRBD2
ASSTSGFSYEQY
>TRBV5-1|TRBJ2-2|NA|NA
ASIKEPGPGELF
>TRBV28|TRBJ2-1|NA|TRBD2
ASSTSGGYNEQF
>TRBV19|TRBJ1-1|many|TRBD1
ASNPGGDRADEAF
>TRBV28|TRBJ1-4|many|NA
ASSPTPGPHNEKLF
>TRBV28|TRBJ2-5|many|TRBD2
ASSQIAGAETQY
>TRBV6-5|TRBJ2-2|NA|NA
ASSYRRGRGELF
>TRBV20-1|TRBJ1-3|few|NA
SARRWTEGNTIY
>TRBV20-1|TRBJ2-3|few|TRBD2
SARKTSGTDTQY
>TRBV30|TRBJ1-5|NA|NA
AWSEGLSGQPQH
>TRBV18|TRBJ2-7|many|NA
ASSPSGAQAREQY
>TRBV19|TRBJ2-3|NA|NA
ASRSEFASTDTQY
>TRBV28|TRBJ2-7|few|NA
ASRPRAGRRYEQY
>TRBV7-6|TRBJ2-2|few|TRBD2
ASIEAGGPTGELF
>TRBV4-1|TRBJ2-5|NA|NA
ASSQVGEETQY
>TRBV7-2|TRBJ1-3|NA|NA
ASSPLGPLSGNTIY
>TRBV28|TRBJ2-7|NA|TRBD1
ASSTTGQYPYEQY
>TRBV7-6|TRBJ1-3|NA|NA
ASSSPQGLGNTIY
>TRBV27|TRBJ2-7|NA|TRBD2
ASSYVLAESYEQY
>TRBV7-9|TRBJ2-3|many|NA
ASSPPGVWARSDTQY
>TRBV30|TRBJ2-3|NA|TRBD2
AWTSGRGDTQY
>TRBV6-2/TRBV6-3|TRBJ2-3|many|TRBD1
ASRLQGARTDTQY
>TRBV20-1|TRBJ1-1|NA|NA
SALWDYTEAF
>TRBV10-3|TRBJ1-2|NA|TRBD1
AISGGQDLFSGYT
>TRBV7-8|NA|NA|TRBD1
ASSFVGQGDRSAF
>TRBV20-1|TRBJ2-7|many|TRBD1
SARAGTGGEQY
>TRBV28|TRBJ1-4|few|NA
ASSSKAWNEKLF
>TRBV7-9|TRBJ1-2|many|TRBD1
ASTSSIIRDRAYGYT
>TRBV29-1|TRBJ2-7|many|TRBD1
SAQTGGYEQY
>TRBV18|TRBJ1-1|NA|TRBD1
ASSHGTVNEAF
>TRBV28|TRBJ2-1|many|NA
ASSLWLSKALRREQF
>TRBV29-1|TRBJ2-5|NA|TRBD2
SGKLAGGQETQY
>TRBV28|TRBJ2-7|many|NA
ASSPPDGTYEQY
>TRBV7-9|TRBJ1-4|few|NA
ASTGAPNEKLF
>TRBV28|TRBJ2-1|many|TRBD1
ASSGQGASNEQF
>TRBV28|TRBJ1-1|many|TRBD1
ASGTVPMNTEAF
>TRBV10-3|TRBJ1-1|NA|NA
AIGDSLFMNTEAF
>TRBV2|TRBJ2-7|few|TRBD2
ASSFSLGAGGEQY
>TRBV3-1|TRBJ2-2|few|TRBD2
ASRDTSGRGTGELF
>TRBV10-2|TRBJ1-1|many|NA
ASTETTITEAF
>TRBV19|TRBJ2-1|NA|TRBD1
ASEYPGGGEQF